This record concerns one TCR beta chain sequence. These data come from a study of blood T cell repertoires in COVID-19. Study-level background: There were acute and convalescent COVID-19 samples, and they came from the United States, Italy and Spain. PBMCs, B-cell-depleted T cells, or T cells were the source of the cDNA or gDNA that made up the material.

Germline assignment: CDR1 DFQATT and CDR2 SNEGSKA (reference sequence). With V trimmed by 3 bases and J by 6 bases, 11 bases remained unmatched. There are 16 residues in the CDR3. The Seattle patients, enrolled during active infection, were followed longitudinally. Source study methods: It was from reference gene primer amplification that nucleated cell counts were estimated. The table came from immunoSEQ multiplex PCR; TCRdb's copy has only in-frame clones and leaves some out. V and J calls and clone size are those listed in that table; D and trimming were worked out from the DNA. Among some 200,000 clones listed, 83% were seen once.

The rearrangement joins TRBV20-1 to TRBJ2-7, with TRBD2 identical over 13 bases. Sequenced: peripheral blood. The clonotype was recovered from a woman aged 25 to 39 with COVID-19, enrolled during active disease. The CDR3 DNA sequence: TGCAGTGCTAGTGGACTAGCGGGAGTGGTTGTCTCCGAGCAGTACTTC. This encodes CSASGLAGVVVSEQYF.